This TCR beta chain was captured in a study of blood T cell repertoires in COVID-19. Study details: Italy, Spain and the United States were the sources of the convalescent and acute COVID-19 samples. Sample material is recorded as cDNA or gDNA derived from T cells, B-cell-depleted T cells, or PBMCs.

A single count supports this clone. Other DNA sequences in the sample encode the same CDR3. Clones were read by immunoSEQ multiplex PCR, and TCRdb kept only the in-frame ones, dropping some. The repertoire includes a few hundred thousand clones, roughly 90% of them detected once, and under 2.5% sits in the top ten. CDR1 is MDHEN, CDR2 SYDVKM, per germline. Trimming removed 7 bases at V and 3 bases at J, with 12 bases between. The CDR3 loop spans 13 amino acids. Cohort allocation depended upon clinical history that participants reported. Sequencing input: PBMCs or T cells enriched from blood (not recorded which). The chain combines TRBV28 with TRBJ1-2; D not certain. The TCR comes from a woman between 55 and 75 years old who had recovered from COVID-19. The CDR3: CASTTGGYYGYTF. CDR3 nucleotides: TGTGCCAGCACCACCGGCGGCTACTATGGCTACACCTTC.